This record covers a single TCR beta chain. Its antigen remains unidentified. Germline V lookup: CDR1 MRHNA, CDR2 SNTAGT. The trim removed 0 bases at V and 2 bases at J, leaving 10 bases unmatched. CDR3 length: 19 residues. This record belongs to a study of a mutant IDH1 vaccine in newly diagnosed glioma. General observations from the study: Variations in leading peripheral T cell clonotypes appeared to have no connection with pseudoprogression.

Time point given: baseline, week 1 (first vaccination visit). Specified treatment: pre-vaccination baseline after standard-of-care therapy. The donor cohort comprised cases of new WHO grade 3 or 4 IDH1-mutant, ATRX-lost astrocytoma. Using immunoSEQ multiplex PCR, the repertoire was profiled, and TCRdb retains in-frame clones only, with some absent. The table lists roughly 70,000 clones, about 86% of them singletons, with 2.9% in the top ten. The chain is built from TRBV6-4 and TRBJ2-1; 10 bases align to TRBD2. This clonotype originated in a young man with glioma. The specimen was PBMCs, collected from a glioma patient treated with radiotherapy, temozolomide or both. CDR3 DNA sequence: TGTGCCAGCAGTGACTCGGGGCTAGCGGGGGCCCGCACCTACAATGAGCAGTTCTTC. Protein: CASSDSGLAGARTYNEQFF.